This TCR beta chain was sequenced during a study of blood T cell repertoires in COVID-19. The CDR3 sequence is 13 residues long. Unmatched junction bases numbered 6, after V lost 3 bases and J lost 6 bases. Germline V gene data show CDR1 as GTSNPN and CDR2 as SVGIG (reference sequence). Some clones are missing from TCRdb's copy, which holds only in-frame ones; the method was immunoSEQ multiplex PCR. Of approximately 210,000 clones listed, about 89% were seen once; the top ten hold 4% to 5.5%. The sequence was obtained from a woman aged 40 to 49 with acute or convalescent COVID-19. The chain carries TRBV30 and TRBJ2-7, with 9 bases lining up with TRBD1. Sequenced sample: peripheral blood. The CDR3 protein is CAWRNTGGSEQYV. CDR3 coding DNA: TGTGCCTGGAGGAATACAGGGGGCAGCGAGCAGTACGTC.